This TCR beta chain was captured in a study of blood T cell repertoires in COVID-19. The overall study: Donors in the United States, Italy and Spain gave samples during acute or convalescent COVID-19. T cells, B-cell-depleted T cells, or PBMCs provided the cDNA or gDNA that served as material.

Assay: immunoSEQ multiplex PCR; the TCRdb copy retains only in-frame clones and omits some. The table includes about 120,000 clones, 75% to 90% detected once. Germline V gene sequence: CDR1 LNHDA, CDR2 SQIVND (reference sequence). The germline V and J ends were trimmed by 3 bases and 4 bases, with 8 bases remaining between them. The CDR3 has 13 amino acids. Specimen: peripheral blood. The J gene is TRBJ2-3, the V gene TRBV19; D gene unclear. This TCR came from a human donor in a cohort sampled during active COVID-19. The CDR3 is CASSIQSPDTQYF. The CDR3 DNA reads TGTGCCAGTAGTATTCAGTCACCAGATACGCAGTATTTT.